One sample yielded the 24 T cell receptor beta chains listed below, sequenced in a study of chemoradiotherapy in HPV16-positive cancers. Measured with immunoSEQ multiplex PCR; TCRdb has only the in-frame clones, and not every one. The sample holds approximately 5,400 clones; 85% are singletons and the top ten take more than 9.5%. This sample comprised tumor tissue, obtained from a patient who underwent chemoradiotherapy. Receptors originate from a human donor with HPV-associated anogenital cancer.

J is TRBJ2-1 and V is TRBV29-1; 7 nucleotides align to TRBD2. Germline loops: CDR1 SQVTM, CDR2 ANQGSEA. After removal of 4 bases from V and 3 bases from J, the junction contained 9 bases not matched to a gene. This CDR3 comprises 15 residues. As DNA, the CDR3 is TGCAGCGTTGTTGGGGACTATCCCTACTACAATGAGCAGTTCTTC. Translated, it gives CSVVGDYPYYNEQFF.

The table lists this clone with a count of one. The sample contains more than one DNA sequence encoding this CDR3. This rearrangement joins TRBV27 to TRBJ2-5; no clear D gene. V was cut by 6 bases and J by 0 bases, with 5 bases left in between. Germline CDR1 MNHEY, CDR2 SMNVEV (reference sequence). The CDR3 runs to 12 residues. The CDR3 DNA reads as TGTGCCAGCAGCCGAAACCAAGAGACCCAGTACTTC. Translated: CASSRNQETQYF.

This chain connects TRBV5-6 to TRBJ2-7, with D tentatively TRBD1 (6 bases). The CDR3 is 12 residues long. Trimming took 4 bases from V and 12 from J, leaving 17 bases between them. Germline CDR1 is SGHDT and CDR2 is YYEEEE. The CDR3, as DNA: TGTGCCAGCAGCCGGAGACAGGCTGGGGGGTACTTC. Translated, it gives CASSRRQAGGYF. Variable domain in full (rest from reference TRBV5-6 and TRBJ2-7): DAGVTQSPTHLIKTRGQQVTLRCSPKSGHDTVSWYQQALGQGPQFIFQYYEEEERQRGNFPDRFSGHQFPNYSSELNVNALLLGDSALYLCASSRRQAGGYFGPGTRLTVT.

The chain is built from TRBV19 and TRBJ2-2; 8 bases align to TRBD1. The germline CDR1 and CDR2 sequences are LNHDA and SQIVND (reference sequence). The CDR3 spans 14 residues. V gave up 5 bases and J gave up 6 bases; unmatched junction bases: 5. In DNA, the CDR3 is TGTGCCAGTAGTGACAGGGGAAACTCCGGGGAGCTGTTTTTT. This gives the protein CASSDRGNSGELFF.

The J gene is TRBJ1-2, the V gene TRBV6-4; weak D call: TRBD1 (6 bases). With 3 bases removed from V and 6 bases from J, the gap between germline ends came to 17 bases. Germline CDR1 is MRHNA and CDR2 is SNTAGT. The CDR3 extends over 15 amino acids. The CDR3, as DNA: TGTGCCAGCAGTGATACCCCGCAGGGGTTGGATGGCTACACCTTC. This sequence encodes CASSDTPQGLDGYTF.

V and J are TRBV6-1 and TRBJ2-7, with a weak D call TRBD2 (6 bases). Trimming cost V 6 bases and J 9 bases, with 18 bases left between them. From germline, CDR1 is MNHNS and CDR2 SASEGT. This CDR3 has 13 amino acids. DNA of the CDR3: TGTGCCAGCAGGTCTCCGGGACTGGGAGGGCAGTACGTC. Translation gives CASRSPGLGGQYV.

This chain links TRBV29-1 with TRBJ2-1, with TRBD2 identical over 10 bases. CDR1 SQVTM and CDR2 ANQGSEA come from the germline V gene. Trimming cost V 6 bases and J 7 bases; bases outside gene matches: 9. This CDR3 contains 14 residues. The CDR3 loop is CSVAKRGGRNEQFF. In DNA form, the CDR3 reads TGCAGCGTGGCTAAGCGGGGGGGCCGGAATGAGCAGTTCTTC.

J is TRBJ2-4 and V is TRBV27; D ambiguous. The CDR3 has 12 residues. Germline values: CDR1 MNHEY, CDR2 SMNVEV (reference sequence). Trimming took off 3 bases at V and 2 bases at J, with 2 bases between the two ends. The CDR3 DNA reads TGTGCCAGCAGTTTCACCAAAAACATTCAGTACTTC. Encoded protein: CASSFTKNIQYF.

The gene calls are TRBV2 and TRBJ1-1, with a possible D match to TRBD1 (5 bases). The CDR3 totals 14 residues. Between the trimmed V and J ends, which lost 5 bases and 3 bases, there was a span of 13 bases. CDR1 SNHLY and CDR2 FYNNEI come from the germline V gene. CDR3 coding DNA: TGTGCCAGCAGTAGGGGACTTTCCGACACTGAAGCTTTCTTT. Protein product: CASSRGLSDTEAFF.

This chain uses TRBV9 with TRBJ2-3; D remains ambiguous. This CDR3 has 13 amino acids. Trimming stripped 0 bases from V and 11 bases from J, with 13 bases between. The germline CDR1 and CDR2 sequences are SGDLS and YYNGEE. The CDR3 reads CASSVAGLNRQYF. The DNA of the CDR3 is TGTGCCAGCAGCGTAGCCGGATTGAATAGGCAGTATTTT.

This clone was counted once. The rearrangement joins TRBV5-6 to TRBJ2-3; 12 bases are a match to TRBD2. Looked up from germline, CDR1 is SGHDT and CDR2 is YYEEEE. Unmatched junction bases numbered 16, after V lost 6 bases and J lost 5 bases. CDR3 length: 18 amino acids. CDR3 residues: CASTKPGASGGAKDTQYF. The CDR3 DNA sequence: TGTGCCAGCACCAAACCCGGGGCTAGCGGGGGGGCTAAAGATACGCAGTATTTT.

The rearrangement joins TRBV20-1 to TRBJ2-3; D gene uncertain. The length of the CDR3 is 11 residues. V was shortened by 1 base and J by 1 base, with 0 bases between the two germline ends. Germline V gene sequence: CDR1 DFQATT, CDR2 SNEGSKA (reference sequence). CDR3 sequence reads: CSARGTDTQYF. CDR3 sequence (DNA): TGCAGTGCTAGAGGCACAGATACGCAGTATTTT.

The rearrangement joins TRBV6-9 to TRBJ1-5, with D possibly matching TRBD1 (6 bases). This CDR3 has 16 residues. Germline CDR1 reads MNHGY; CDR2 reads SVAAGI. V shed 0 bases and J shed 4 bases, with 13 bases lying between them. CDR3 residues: CASSYSTGGLNQPQHF. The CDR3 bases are TGTGCCAGCAGTTATTCGACAGGAGGGTTGAATCAGCCCCAGCATTTT.

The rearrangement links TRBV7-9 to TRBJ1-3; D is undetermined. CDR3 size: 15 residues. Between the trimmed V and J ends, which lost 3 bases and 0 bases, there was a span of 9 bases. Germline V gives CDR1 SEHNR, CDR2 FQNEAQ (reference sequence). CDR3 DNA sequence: TGTGCCAGCAGCTTCAGACACCACTCTGGAAACACCATATATTTT. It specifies CASSFRHHSGNTIYF.

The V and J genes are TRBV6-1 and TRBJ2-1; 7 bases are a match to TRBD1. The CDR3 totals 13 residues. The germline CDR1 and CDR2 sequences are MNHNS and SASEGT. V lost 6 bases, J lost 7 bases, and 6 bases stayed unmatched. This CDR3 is CASRFLQGNEQFF. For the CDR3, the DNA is TGTGCCAGCAGATTCTTACAGGGGAATGAGCAGTTCTTC.

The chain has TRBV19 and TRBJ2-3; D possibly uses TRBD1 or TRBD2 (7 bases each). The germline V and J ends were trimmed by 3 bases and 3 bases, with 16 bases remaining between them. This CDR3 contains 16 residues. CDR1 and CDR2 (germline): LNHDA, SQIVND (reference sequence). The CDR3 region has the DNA TGTGCCAGTAGTATGTTTGGCCAGGGGGGGACAGATACGCAGTATTTT. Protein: CASSMFGQGGTDTQYF.

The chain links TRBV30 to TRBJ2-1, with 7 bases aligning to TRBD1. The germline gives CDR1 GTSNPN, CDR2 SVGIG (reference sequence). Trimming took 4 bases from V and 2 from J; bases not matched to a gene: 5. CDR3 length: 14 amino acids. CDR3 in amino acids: CAWKGQTTYNEQFF. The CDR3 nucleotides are TGTGCCTGGAAGGGACAGACAACCTACAATGAGCAGTTCTTC.

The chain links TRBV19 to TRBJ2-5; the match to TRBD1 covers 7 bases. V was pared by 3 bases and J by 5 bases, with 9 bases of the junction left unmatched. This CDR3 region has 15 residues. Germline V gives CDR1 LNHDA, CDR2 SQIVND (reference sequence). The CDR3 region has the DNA TGTGCCAGTAGTATCCAACAAGGGGGCGGGGAGACCCAGTACTTC. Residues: CASSIQQGGGETQYF.

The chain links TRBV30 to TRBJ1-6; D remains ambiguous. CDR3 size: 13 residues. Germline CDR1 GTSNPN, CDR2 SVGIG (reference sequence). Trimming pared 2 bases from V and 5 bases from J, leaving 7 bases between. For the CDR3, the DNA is TGTGCCTGGAGTCAAGTAGATAATTCACCCCTCCACTTT. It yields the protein CAWSQVDNSPLHF. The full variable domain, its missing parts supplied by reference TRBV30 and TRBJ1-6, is SQTIHQWPATLVQPVGSPLSLECTVEGTSNPNLYWYRQAAGRGLQLLFYSVGIGQISSEVPQNLSASRPQDRQFILSSKKLLLSDSGFYLCAWSQVDNSPLHFGNGTRLTVT.

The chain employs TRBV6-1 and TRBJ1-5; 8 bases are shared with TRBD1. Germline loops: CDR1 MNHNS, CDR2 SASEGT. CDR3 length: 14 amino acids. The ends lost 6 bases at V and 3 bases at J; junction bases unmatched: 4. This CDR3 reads CASRNRGDNQPQHF. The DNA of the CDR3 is TGTGCCAGCAGAAACAGGGGGGACAATCAGCCCCAGCATTTT.

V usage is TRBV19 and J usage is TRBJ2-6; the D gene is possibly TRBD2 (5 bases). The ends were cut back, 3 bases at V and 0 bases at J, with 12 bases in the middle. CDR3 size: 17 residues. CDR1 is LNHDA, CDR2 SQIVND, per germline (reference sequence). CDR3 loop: CASSIGGLISGANVLTF. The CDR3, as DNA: TGTGCCAGTAGTATTGGAGGACTCATCTCTGGGGCCAACGTCCTGACTTTC.

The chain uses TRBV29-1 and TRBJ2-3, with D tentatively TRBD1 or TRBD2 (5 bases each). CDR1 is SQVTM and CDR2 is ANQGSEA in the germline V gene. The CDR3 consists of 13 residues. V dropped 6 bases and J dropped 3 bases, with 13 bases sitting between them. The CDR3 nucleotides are TGCAGCGTCCGAATAGGGACGACAGATACGCAGTATTTT. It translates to CSVRIGTTDTQYF.

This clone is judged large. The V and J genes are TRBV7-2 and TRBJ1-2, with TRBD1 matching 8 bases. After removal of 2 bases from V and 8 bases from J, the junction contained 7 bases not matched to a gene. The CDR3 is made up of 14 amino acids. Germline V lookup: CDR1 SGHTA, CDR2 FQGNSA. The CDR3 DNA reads TGTGCCAGCAGCTTAACGGGCAGGGGGCAGGGCTACACCTTC. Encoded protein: CASSLTGRGQGYTF.

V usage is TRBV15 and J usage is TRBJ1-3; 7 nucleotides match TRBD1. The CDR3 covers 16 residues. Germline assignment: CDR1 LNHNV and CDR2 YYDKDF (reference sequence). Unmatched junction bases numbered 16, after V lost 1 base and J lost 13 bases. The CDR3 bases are TGTGCCACCAGCAGAGGTCTCGGGACAGACAAAGACGAAATATATTTT. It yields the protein CATSRGLGTDKDEIYF.